This T cell receptor (beta chain) was captured in a study of T-cell reconstitution after alpha-beta-depleted transplantation in children. Study conclusions and caveats: After transplant, at about two months, alpha-beta T cells were reportedly derived from several hundred expanded graft clones. A year had passed since transplant, and T-cell counts and diversity by then came mostly from newly produced T cells.

Library preparation (for TCRbeta) was performed with unique molecular identifiers. Each CDR3 protein is one row after TCRdb ran MiXCR on the PCR reads. The data contain 700,000 to 950,000 distinct CDR3 sequences, under 20% of them singletons. In this sample, this clonotype turned up many times. Antigen unknown. V was cut by 7 bases and J by 5 bases, with 17 bases left in between. CDR3 length: 15 residues. V is TRBV12-3 or TRBV12-4 and J is TRBJ2-2; a weak D match, TRBD1 (6 bases). The sequencing used PBMCs, mostly from graft donor cells, collected 360 days after TCRalphabeta/CD19-depleted stem cell transplant. This TCR was sampled from a male patient younger than 18 who had a stem cell transplant for acute lymphoblastic leukemia, so the T cells may come from the graft donor. The CDR3 DNA sequence: TGTGCCAGCACCCCGGACAGCTACTCAACCGGGGAGCTGTTTTTT. It translates to CASTPDSYSTGELFF.